This T cell receptor (beta chain) is drawn from a study of blood T cell repertoires in COVID-19. Turning to the study itself: Acute and convalescent COVID-19 samples came from the United States, Italy and Spain. In each case, the material was cDNA or gDNA derived from T cells, B-cell-depleted T cells, or PBMCs.

As handled by the study authors: From reference gene primer amplification, estimates of nucleated cell counts were derived. TCRdb keeps only in-frame clones here, not all; method: immunoSEQ multiplex PCR. For V, J and clone size, that table is used; D and trimming come from the DNA. This table holds some 300,000 clones, about 87% found once. Trimming removed 6 bases from V and 5 bases from J, with 19 bases in between. Germline CDR1 GTSNPN, CDR2 SVGIG (reference sequence). The CDR3 runs 14 residues. Sequenced material: peripheral blood. The rearrangement uses TRBV30 and TRBJ1-2; possible D gene TRBD1, 5 bases. This TCR was sampled from a man between 65 and 85 years old with acute or convalescent COVID-19. CDR3 sequence: CACTPYGGEYGYTF. In DNA form, the CDR3 reads TGTGCCTGCACCCCTTATGGGGGGGAATATGGCTACACCTTC.